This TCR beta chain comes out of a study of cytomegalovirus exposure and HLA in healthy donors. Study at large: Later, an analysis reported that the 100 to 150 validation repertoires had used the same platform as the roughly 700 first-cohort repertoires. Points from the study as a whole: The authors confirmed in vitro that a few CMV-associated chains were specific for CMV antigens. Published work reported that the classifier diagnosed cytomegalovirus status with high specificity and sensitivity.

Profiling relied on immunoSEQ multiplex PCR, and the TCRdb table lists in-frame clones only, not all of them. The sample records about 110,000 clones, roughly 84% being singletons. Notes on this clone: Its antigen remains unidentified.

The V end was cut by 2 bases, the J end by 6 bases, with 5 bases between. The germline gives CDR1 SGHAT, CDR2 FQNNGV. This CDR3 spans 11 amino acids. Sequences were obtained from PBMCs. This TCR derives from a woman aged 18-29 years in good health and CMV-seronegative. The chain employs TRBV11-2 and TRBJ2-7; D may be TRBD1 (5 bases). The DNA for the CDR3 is TGTGCCAGCAGCTTAAGGGGCGAGCAGTACTTC. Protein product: CASSLRGEQYF.